One and the same sample provided the 9 T cell receptor beta chains below, sequenced in a study of identical twins. TCRdb recomputed calls from the 5' RACE reads with MiXCR, one row per CDR3 protein. The profile shows 500,000 or so distinct CDR3 sequences, 14% of them singletons. This same sample was also part of a study on yellow fever vaccine responses in identical twins.

Sequenced material: CD4+ T cells sorted from blood. These receptors were collected from a woman aged 18-29 years in good health.

This clonotype turned up a few times. The chain links TRBV12-3 or TRBV12-4 to TRBJ1-6; 10 positions agree with TRBD1. Trimming at V came to 5 bases and at J to 4 bases, leaving 5 bases not matched to a gene. This CDR3 is built from 16 residues. This chain's CDR3 is CASSTPDRGYNSPLHF. For the CDR3, the DNA is TGTGCCAGCAGTACGCCGGACAGGGGGTATAATTCACCCCTCCACTTT.

The chain employs TRBV6-2 or TRBV6-3 and TRBJ1-5; TRBD1 aligns across 8 bases. There are 14 residues in the CDR3. The germline V gene encodes CDR1 MNHEY and CDR2 SVGEGT. V dropped 6 bases and J dropped 2; count of bases not matched to a gene: 3. Here the CDR3 reads CASSGQGGNQPQHF. The CDR3 nucleotides read TGTGCCAGCAGCGGACAGGGTGGCAATCAGCCCCAGCATTTT.

The table lists this clonotype with a few counts. The CDR3 sequence: CASSDTVLRRGEPQHF. Written as DNA, the CDR3 is TGTGCCAGCAGTGACACCGTTCTCCGGCGGGGCGAGCCCCAGCATTTT. The rearrangement uses TRBV6-1 and TRBJ1-5; a possible D gene is TRBD1 (5 bases). Looked up from germline, CDR1 is MNHNS and CDR2 is SASEGT. The CDR3 runs 16 residues. Trimming cost V 3 bases and J 8 bases, with 20 bases left between them.

V is TRBV20-1 and J is TRBJ1-4; D unclear. V was pared by 4 bases and J by 10 bases, with 13 bases between. CDR3 length equals 12 residues. The germline CDR1 and CDR2 sequences are DFQATT and SNEGSKA (reference sequence). The CDR3 nucleotides are TGCAGTGCTAATGACGGGAGGCGAAAACTGTTTTTT. This encodes CSANDGRRKLFF.

The rearrangement joins TRBV14 to TRBJ2-2, with 9 bases lining up with TRBD2. The CDR3 consists of 15 residues. The germline V gene encodes CDR1 SGHDN and CDR2 FVKESK. Losses at the gene ends were 4 bases for V and 4 bases for J; bases not matched to a gene: 4. The CDR3 region has the DNA TGTGCCAGCAGCCGCCTGACTAGCGGCACCGGGGAGCTGTTTTTT. Translating it yields CASSRLTSGTGELFF.

This clonotype was seen more than once but under ten times. J is TRBJ2-7 and V is TRBV6-5; unclear D gene. Trimming removed 2 bases at V and 0 bases at J, with 8 bases between. Per the germline V gene, CDR1 is MNHEY and CDR2 is SVGAGI. This CDR3 region has 14 residues. For the CDR3, the DNA is TGTGCCAGCAGTTACACCCCGGGCTCCTACGAGCAGTACTTC. This encodes CASSYTPGSYEQYF.

This clonotype was detected a few times. The chain carries TRBV28 and TRBJ2-1; 9 bases map to TRBD2. V trimming: 5 bases; J trimming: 4 bases; junction bases outside the gene matches: 6. Germline V gene lookup returns CDR1 MDHEN and CDR2 SYDVKM. CDR3 size: 15 residues. The CDR3 nucleotides are TGTGCCAGCAGTCATAGCGGGAGCGGTTACAATGAGCAGTTCTTC. Protein: CASSHSGSGYNEQFF.

This clonotype has a handful of counts. This chain connects TRBV5-1 to TRBJ2-6; 9 bases line up with TRBD1. The CDR3 has 17 amino acids. CDR1 and CDR2 (germline): SGHRS, YFSETQ. The ends lost 1 base at V and 4 bases at J; junction bases unmatched: 6. The CDR3 nucleotides are TGCGCCAGCAGCTTGAACAGGGGGCTCCCAGGGGCCAACGTCCTGACTTTC. Its protein product is CASSLNRGLPGANVLTF. Variable domain in full (rest from reference TRBV5-1 and TRBJ2-6): KAGVTQTPRYLIKTRGQQVTLSCSPISGHRSVSWYQQTPGQGLQFLFEYFSETQRNKGNFPGRFSGRQFSNSRSEMNVSTLELGDSALYLCASSLNRGLPGANVLTFGAGSRLTVL.

This clonotype was found a few times. The chain carries TRBV29-1 and TRBJ1-4; D possibly corresponds to TRBD1 (6 bases). V lost 7 bases and J lost 8, with 17 bases in between. CDR1 is SQVTM and CDR2 is ANQGSEA in the germline V gene. This CDR3 comprises 13 residues. The CDR3 sequence is CSARPGGAEKLFF. CDR3 nucleotide sequence: TGCAGCGCCCGGCCGGGGGGCGCGGAAAAACTGTTTTTT.